This T cell receptor beta chain emerged from a study of blood T cell repertoires in COVID-19. Study information: The cDNA or gDNA used as material had been derived from T cells, B-cell-depleted T cells, or PBMCs.

Per the study methods: Researchers report that nucleated cell counts were estimated from reference gene primer amplification. Assay: immunoSEQ multiplex PCR; the TCRdb copy retains only in-frame clones and omits some. Clonal size and the V and J genes are those of that table, whereas D and trimming came from the DNA. The sample consists of more than 85,000 clones, 88% of them appearing once. The table lists this clone with many counts. Trimming cost V 5 bases and J 2 bases; bases outside gene matches: 3. Germline CDR1 SEHNR, CDR2 FQNEAQ (reference sequence). The CDR3 extends over 15 amino acids. This rearrangement joins TRBV7-9 to TRBJ2-2, with 9 bases matching TRBD1. Sequenced input: peripheral blood. The sequence was collected from a woman aged 45-60 years with acute or convalescent COVID-19. CDR3 protein: CASSRTGGNTGELFF. In DNA, the CDR3 is TGTGCCAGCAGCAGAACAGGGGGCAACACCGGGGAGCTGTTTTTT. The full variable domain, in which reference TRBV7-9 and TRBJ2-2 provide the parts outside the CDR3, is DTGVSQNPRHKITKRGQNVTFRCDPISEHNRLYWYRQTLGQGPEFLTYFQNEAQLEKSRLLSDRFSAERPKGSFSTLEIQRTEQGDSAMYLCASSRTGGNTGELFFGEGSRLTVL.